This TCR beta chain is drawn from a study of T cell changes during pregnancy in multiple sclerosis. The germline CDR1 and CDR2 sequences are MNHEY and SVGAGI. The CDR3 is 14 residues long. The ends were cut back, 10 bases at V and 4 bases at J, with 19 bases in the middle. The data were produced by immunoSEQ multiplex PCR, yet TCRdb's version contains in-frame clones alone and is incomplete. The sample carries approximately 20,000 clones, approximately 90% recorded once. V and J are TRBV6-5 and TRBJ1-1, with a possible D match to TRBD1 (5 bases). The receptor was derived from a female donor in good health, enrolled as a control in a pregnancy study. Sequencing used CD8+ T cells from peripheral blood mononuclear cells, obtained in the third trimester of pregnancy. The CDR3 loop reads CATLPGGSGTEAFF. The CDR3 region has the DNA TGTGCCACCCTCCCGGGGGGAAGTGGCACTGAAGCTTTCTTT.